The 11 T cell receptor beta chains presented below share a single source sample, sequenced in a study of blood T cells in healthy people across ages. PCR was performed a second time for roughly 7 to 11 cycles using a sample-barcoded 5' primer and a J-beta primer mix. TCRdb re-called the 5' RACE reads through MiXCR, storing one row per CDR3 protein. The sample has around 700,000 distinct CDR3 sequences; just under 25% are singletons. This same sample was also part of a study on T cells of mothers and their children.

Sequenced input: blood. These receptors all stem from a boy between 10 and 17 years old in good health.

This chain links TRBV3-1 with TRBJ1-1; D unresolved. The germline V and J ends were trimmed by 0 bases and 5 bases, with 10 bases remaining between them. There are 14 residues in the CDR3. CDR1 and CDR2 from the germline V gene are LGHDT and YNNKEL (reference sequence). The DNA for the CDR3 is TGTGCCAGCAGCCAAGAGGGATCGGGGACTGAAGCTTTCTTT. It codes for CASSQEGSGTEAFF.

This clonotype was seen more than once but under ten times. This chain connects TRBV6-6 to TRBJ2-7; either TRBD1 or TRBD2 may supply D (6 bases each). V lost 4 bases and J lost 4, with 20 bases in between. The length of the CDR3 is 16 residues. Germline values: CDR1 MNHNY, CDR2 SVGAGI (reference sequence). The CDR3 loop is CASSFPRGTPSYEQYF. DNA for the CDR3: TGTGCCAGCAGTTTCCCCCGCGGGACACCCAGTTACGAGCAGTACTTC.

The J gene is TRBJ2-5, the V gene TRBV20-1; D call uncertain. The J call is in doubt because the DNA end fits TRBJ2-7 better. This CDR3 comprises 12 residues. Germline CDR1 reads DFQATT; CDR2 reads SNEGSKA (reference sequence). This CDR3 is CSARAQSYEQYF. In DNA form, the CDR3 reads TGCAGTGCTAGAGCTCAGTCCTACGAGCAGTACTTC.

This chain links TRBV3-1 with TRBJ2-7; 10 bases match TRBD2. The CDR3 is 15 residues long. The trim removed 0 bases at V and 7 bases at J, leaving 6 bases unmatched. Germline V gene lookup returns CDR1 LGHDT and CDR2 YNNKEL (reference sequence). CDR3 sequence reads: CASSQDLAGAREQYF. The CDR3 bases are TGTGCCAGCAGCCAAGATCTAGCGGGGGCGAGGGAGCAGTACTTC.

The chain joins TRBV12-5 to TRBJ2-7; D is unresolved. Germline CDR1 and CDR2: LGHNT and FRNRAP. V lost 2 bases, J lost 6 bases, and 11 bases lay in between. The CDR3 has 13 residues. CDR3 DNA sequence: TGTGCTAGTGGTTTGCTACAAGAGACCGAGCAGTACTTC. This codes for CASGLLQETEQYF.

The rearrangement uses TRBV12-5 and TRBJ2-7; D is unresolved. The CDR3 covers 14 residues. Per germline, CDR1 LGHNT and CDR2 FRNRAP. The germline V and J ends were trimmed by 1 base and 5 bases, with 12 bases remaining between them. The CDR3 DNA follows: TGTGCTAGTGGTTTGGGGGGTTCTAAGGACGAGCAGTACTTC. Residues: CASGLGGSKDEQYF.

This chain joins TRBV6-1 and TRBJ2-7, with D unresolved. The CDR3 length is 12 residues. Trimming took off 0 bases at V and 5 bases at J, with 5 bases between the two ends. Germline CDR1 MNHNS, CDR2 SASEGT. The CDR3 coding sequence is TGTGCCAGCAGTGAAGCATTCAACGAGCAGTACTTC. It is translated as CASSEAFNEQYF.

This chain links TRBV4-3 with TRBJ1-6; D call uncertain. CDR3 length: 15 amino acids. Trimming took off 0 bases at V and 7 bases at J, with 10 bases between the two ends. In germline, CDR1 is LGHNA, CDR2 YSLEER. CDR3 loop: CASSQDRDWNSPLHF. In DNA form, the CDR3 reads TGCGCCAGCAGCCAAGATAGAGATTGGAATTCACCCCTCCACTTT.

The chain has TRBV7-9 and TRBJ2-1; D perhaps matches TRBD1 (6 bases). The CDR3 totals 15 residues. Trimming removed 7 bases at V and 2 bases at J, with 15 bases between. The V gene's germline CDR1 is SEHNR and CDR2 FQNEAQ (reference sequence). CDR3 in amino acids: CASKLADSPYNEQFF. In nucleotides, the CDR3 is TGTGCCAGCAAGCTCGCGGACAGCCCCTACAATGAGCAGTTCTTC. Together with reference TRBV7-9 and TRBJ2-1, the CDR3 gives the full variable domain: DTGVSQNPRHKITKRGQNVTFRCDPISEHNRLYWYRQTLGQGPEFLTYFQNEAQLEKSRLLSDRFSAERPKGSFSTLEIQRTEQGDSAMYLCASKLADSPYNEQFFGPGTRLTVL.

This clonotype occurred a few times. The chain links TRBV9 to TRBJ1-4; no reliable D call. The V end was cut by 0 bases, the J end by 6 bases, with 3 bases between. Germline CDR1 and CDR2: SGDLS and YYNGEE. The CDR3 covers 12 residues. The CDR3 DNA is TGTGCCAGCAGCGTAGGGGATGAAAAACTGTTTTTT. Translated, it gives CASSVGDEKLFF.

This chain links TRBV2 with TRBJ1-4; 7 nucleotides agree with TRBD1. The ends lost 0 bases at V and 6 bases at J; junction bases unmatched: 7. The germline CDR1 and CDR2 sequences are SNHLY and FYNNEI. This CDR3 region has 16 residues. CDR3 protein: CASSEAGQRGDEKLFF. The CDR3 nucleotides read TGTGCCAGCAGTGAAGCGGGACAGAGGGGCGATGAAAAACTGTTTTTT. Full variable domain (rest looked up from reference TRBV2 and TRBJ1-4): EPEVTQTPSHQVTQMGQEVILRCVPISNHLYFYWYRQILGQKVEFLVSFYNNEISEKSEIFDDQFSVERPDGSNFTLKIRSTKLEDSAMYFCASSEAGQRGDEKLFFGSGTQLSVL.